The 7 T cell receptor beta chains presented below share a single source sample, sequenced in a study of tumor and adjacent non-tumor tissue in lung cancer. No cell sorting was done before RNA was extracted from the tissue. Three rounds of nested PCR, following a modified ARM-PCR protocol, produced the TCRbeta library. TCRdb called the multiplex PCR reads again in MiXCR, with one record for every CDR3 protein. In the table there are 120,000 or so distinct CDR3 sequences, around three fifths of which are singletons. Sample: lung tumor tissue. All receptors derive from a man aged 25 to 40 with non-small cell lung cancer.

The rearrangement joins TRBV4-1 to TRBJ1-2, with TRBD1 matching 8 bases. This CDR3 spans 17 amino acids. Germline V CDR1 and CDR2: MGHRA, YSYEKL. The trim removed 0 bases at V and 7 bases at J, leaving 13 bases unmatched. CDR3 in DNA: TGCGCCAGCAGCCAAGATAGGTCCGCAGGGGGCGCACGTGGCTACACCTTC. Translation gives CASSQDRSAGGARGYTF.

The genes are TRBV11-2 and TRBJ1-1; 7 bases match TRBD1. After removal of 11 bases from V and 8 bases from J, the junction contained 17 bases not matched to a gene. The V gene's germline CDR1 is SGHAT and CDR2 FQNNGV. This CDR3 comprises 14 residues. CDR3 loop: CAGIIDRESTEAFF. CDR3 sequence (DNA): TGTGCCGGCATCATAGACAGGGAGAGCACCGAAGCTTTCTTT.

This clonotype was observed once. At one end, the junction sequence differs from germline, possibly due to a read error. The CDR3 nucleotides read TGTGCCAGCAGCTTAGCGTCGGCCAGGGCAAAAGCTTTATTT. Translating it yields CASSLASARAKALF. The rearrangement uses TRBV7-2 and TRBJ1-1, with D possibly TRBD1 on 5 matching bases. This CDR3 has 14 amino acids. The germline CDR1 and CDR2 sequences are SGHTA and FQGNSA.

This sequence joins TRBV6-1 and TRBJ2-1; D gene ambiguous. The CDR3 consists of 14 residues. CDR1 and CDR2 (germline): MNHNS, SASEGT. The chain's CDR3 is CAISRSMDHNEQFF. The CDR3 DNA reads TGTGCTATCAGTCGCAGTATGGACCACAATGAGCAGTTCTTC.

On this clonotype: At one of its ends the junction is not consistent with the germline gene, which may arise from a read error. This chain links TRBV11-2 with TRBJ2-1, with a tentative D call TRBD2 (5 bases). The V gene's germline CDR1 is SGHAT and CDR2 FQNNGV. The CDR3 is 17 residues long. CDR3 loop: CASCLDWRRGLGDEQFF. The CDR3 DNA reads as TGCGCCAGCTGCTTAGATTGGCGTAGAGGGCTTGGGGATGAGCAGTTCTTC.

In regard to this clonotype: A junction end diverges from the germline sequence, so it may reflect a read error. V is TRBV6-6 and J is TRBJ1-3; no clear D. Germline V gene sequence: CDR1 MNHNY, CDR2 SVGAGI (reference sequence). This CDR3 contains 14 residues. In DNA form, the CDR3 reads TGTGCCAGTAGTTACCCGGGGTCTGGAAACACCATATATTTT. Its protein product is CASSYPGSGNTIYF.

This clonotype has just a few counts. The rearrangement joins TRBV11-1 to TRBJ2-7; possibly TRBD1 for D (6 bases). The CDR3 length is 11 residues. Germline CDR1 and CDR2: SGHAT and FQDESV (reference sequence). Trimming removed 5 bases from V and 12 bases from J, with 14 bases in between. In DNA form, the CDR3 reads TGTGCCAGCAGCCCTGACAGGACCTTGTACTTC. It is translated as CASSPDRTLYF.